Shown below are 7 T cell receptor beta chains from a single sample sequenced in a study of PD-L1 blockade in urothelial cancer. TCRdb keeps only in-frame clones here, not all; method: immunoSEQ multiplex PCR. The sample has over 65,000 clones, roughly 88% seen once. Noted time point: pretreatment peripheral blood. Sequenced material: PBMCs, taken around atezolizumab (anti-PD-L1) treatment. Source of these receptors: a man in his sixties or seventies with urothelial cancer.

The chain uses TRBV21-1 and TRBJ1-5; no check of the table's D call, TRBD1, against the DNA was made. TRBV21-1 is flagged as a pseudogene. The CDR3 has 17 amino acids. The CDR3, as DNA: TGTGCCAGCAGCAAAGGGGGGACAGACCGTAGCAATCAGCCCCAGCATTTT. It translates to CASSKGGTDRSNQPQHF.

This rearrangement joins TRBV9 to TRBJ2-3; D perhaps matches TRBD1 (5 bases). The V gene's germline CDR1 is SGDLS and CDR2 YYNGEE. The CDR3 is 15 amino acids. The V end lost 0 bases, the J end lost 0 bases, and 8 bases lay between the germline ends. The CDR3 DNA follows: TGTGCCAGCAGCGTAGAAGGGGTTAGCACAGATACGCAGTATTTT. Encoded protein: CASSVEGVSTDTQYF.

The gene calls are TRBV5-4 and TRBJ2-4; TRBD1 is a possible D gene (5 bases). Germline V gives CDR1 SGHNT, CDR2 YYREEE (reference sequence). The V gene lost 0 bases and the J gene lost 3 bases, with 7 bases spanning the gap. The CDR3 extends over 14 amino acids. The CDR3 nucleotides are TGTGCCAGCAGCTTGGGACAGCTCAAAAACATTCAGTACTTC. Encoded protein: CASSLGQLKNIQYF.

The CDR3 nucleotides read TGTGCCAGCAGCGAACAGGGAGGGGAAGCCGAGCAGTACTTC. Its protein is CASSEQGGEAEQYF. The chain carries TRBV6-1 and TRBJ2-7, with D perhaps matching TRBD2 (7 bases). The CDR3 contains 14 residues. V was cut by 6 bases and J by 6 bases, with 18 bases left in between. Germline V gene sequence: CDR1 MNHNS, CDR2 SASEGT.

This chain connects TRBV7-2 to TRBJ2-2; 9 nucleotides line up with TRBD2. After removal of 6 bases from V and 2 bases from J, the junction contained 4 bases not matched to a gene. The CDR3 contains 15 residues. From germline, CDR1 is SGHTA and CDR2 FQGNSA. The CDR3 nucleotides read TGTGCCAGCAGGAGGACTAGCGTTAACACCGGGGAGCTGTTTTTT. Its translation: CASRRTSVNTGELFF.

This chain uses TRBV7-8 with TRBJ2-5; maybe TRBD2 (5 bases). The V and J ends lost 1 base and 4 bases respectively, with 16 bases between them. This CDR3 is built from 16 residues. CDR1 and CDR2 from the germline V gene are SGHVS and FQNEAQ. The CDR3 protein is CASSLDGVRYRETQYF. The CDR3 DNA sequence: TGTGCCAGCAGCTTAGACGGGGTCAGATACCGAGAGACCCAGTACTTC.

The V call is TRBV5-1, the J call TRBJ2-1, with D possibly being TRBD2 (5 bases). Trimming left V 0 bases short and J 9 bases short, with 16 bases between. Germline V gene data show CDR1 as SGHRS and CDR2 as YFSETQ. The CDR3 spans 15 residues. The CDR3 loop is CASSLESGYGGEQFF. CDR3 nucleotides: TGCGCCAGCAGCTTGGAGTCAGGTTATGGAGGTGAGCAGTTCTTC.